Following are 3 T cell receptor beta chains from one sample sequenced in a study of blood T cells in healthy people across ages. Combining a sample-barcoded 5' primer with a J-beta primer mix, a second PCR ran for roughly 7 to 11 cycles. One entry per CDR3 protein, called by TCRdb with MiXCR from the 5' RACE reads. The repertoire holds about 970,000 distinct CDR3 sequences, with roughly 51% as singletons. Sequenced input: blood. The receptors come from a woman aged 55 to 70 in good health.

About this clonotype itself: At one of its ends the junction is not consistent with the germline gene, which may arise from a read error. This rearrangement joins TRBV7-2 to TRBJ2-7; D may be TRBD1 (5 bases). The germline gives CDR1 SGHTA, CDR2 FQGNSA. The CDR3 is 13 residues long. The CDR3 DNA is TGTGCCAGCAGCTTAGGGCAGGGCTACAAGCAGTACTTC. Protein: CASSLGQGYKQYF.

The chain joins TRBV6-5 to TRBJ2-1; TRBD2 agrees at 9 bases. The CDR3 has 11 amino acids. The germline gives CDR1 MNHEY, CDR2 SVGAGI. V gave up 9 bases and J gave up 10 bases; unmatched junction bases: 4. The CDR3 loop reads CASLAGSEQFF. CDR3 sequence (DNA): TGTGCCAGTCTAGCGGGGAGCGAGCAGTTCTTC.

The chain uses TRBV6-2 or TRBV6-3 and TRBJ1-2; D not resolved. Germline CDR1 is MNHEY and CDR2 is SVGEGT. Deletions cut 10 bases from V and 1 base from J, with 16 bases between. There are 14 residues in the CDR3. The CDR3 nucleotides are TGTGCCATCTCCGAGCTTGGACTTAACTATGGCTACACCTTC. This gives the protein CAISELGLNYGYTF.